This entry lists 31 T cell receptor beta chains sequenced from one sample in a study of T cells expressing NK-cell markers. For each CDR3 protein, TCRdb gives one entry from its re-call of the 5' RACE reads, without DNA. The sample totals 200,000 to 300,000 distinct CDR3 sequences. Sequencing was carried out using blood T cells: a sorted CD56 or NKG2C T cell subset, CD4+ or CD8+ T cells, or bulk PBMC T cells (not recorded which). Receptors were obtained from a woman between 18 and 70 years old in good health.

This sequence joins TRBV4-2 and TRBJ2-4; with no DNA, the TCRdb D assignment of TRBD1 cannot be verified. This CDR3 region has 15 residues. Germline assignment: CDR1 LGHNA and CDR2 YNFKEQ. The CDR3 protein is CASSQEGGVSNIQYF.

This chain links TRBV20-1 with TRBJ2-5; the TRBD2 assignment by TCRdb is unverifiable without DNA. Germline lookup yields CDR1 DFQATT and CDR2 SNEGSKA (reference sequence). This CDR3 has 16 amino acids. This chain's CDR3 is CSARKGLAGVRETQYF.

The V and J genes are TRBV5-1 and TRBJ1-4; the TCRdb D gene call, TRBD1, has no DNA to confirm it. From germline, CDR1 is SGHRS and CDR2 YFSETQ. The CDR3 loop spans 13 amino acids. This CDR3 reads CASKQGTNEKLFF.

The chain couples TRBV10-1 to TRBJ2-5. The CDR3 extends over 12 amino acids. Germline V gives CDR1 WNHNN, CDR2 SYGVQD (reference sequence). CDR3 sequence reads: CASSDPQETQYF.

The chain carries TRBV4-1 and TRBJ2-2. Germline V CDR1 and CDR2: MGHRA, YSYEKL. This CDR3 is 13 amino acids long. CDR3 loop: CASSQDSPGELFF.

The rearrangement joins TRBV14 to TRBJ2-2. CDR3 size: 15 residues. CDR1 is SGHDN and CDR2 is FVKESK in the germline V gene. The CDR3 is CASSQLQLSFGELFF.

The chain recombines TRBV12-3 or TRBV12-4 with TRBJ2-6; TCRdb lists TRBD1, though no DNA is available to test this call. CDR3 length: 17 amino acids. CDR3 sequence reads: CASSLPGGYSGANVLTF.

The V gene is TRBV5-4, the J gene TRBJ2-3. The CDR3 is 14 residues long. In germline, CDR1 is SGHNT, CDR2 YYREEE (reference sequence). CDR3 residues: CASSLAIGQDTQYF. Full variable domain (missing parts from reference TRBV5-4 and TRBJ2-3): ETGVTQSPTHLIKTRGQQVTLRCSSQSGHNTVSWYQQALGQGPQFIFQYYREEENGRGNFPPRFSGLQFPNYSSELNVNALELDDSALYLCASSLAIGQDTQYFGPGTRLTVL.

J is TRBJ2-7 and V is TRBV20-1. Per germline, CDR1 DFQATT and CDR2 SNEGSKA (reference sequence). The CDR3 extends over 12 amino acids. CDR3 sequence: CSARVDDYEQYF.

The chain joins TRBV20-1 to TRBJ2-1. Germline assignment: CDR1 DFQATT and CDR2 SNEGSKA (reference sequence). This CDR3 spans 15 amino acids. CDR3 amino acids: CSARDLAHSYNEQFF.

The CDR3 spells CASSKQGGSTDTQYF. The V gene is TRBV5-1, the J gene TRBJ2-3; checking the TCRdb D call of TRBD1 is not possible without DNA. The V gene's germline CDR1 is SGHRS and CDR2 YFSETQ. CDR3 length: 15 residues.

The rearrangement uses TRBV4-3 and TRBJ2-3. Germline V gene lookup returns CDR1 LGHNA and CDR2 YSLEER. The CDR3 is made up of 15 amino acids. The CDR3 reads CASSQDRSSTDTQYF.

V and J are TRBV20-1 and TRBJ2-3; TCRdb's D gene call, TRBD2, goes unchecked for lack of DNA. CDR1 and CDR2 from the germline V gene are DFQATT and SNEGSKA (reference sequence). The CDR3 is made up of 15 amino acids. CDR3 in amino acids: CSAIGTLVGTDTQYF.

The chain combines TRBV7-9 with TRBJ2-1; TCRdb names TRBD2, which stays unverified in the absence of DNA. The germline V gene encodes CDR1 SEHNR and CDR2 FQNEAQ (reference sequence). There are 17 residues in the CDR3. The CDR3 region is CASSEGAGGFPFDEQFF.

The chain couples TRBV4-2 to TRBJ2-2; the TCRdb D gene call, TRBD1, has no DNA to confirm it. CDR1 is LGHNA and CDR2 is YNFKEQ in the germline V gene. There are 19 residues in the CDR3. The CDR3 loop is CASSQDTWGQATNTGELFF.

The chain joins TRBV30 to TRBJ2-2; TCRdb names TRBD2, which stays unverified in the absence of DNA. The germline V gene has CDR1 GTSNPN and CDR2 SVGIG (reference sequence). The CDR3 contains 15 residues. CDR3 region: CAWSPPPTSAGELFF.

This chain links TRBV11-2 with TRBJ2-1; TCRdb selects TRBD2, and the lack of DNA leaves this call unchecked. The CDR3 is made up of 16 amino acids. Looked up from germline, CDR1 is SGHAT and CDR2 is FQNNGV. The CDR3 region is CASSLTSGGTYNEQFF.

This sequence joins TRBV7-2 and TRBJ2-1; the TRBD1 assignment by TCRdb is unverifiable without DNA. The CDR3 has 13 amino acids. Germline V lookup: CDR1 SGHTA, CDR2 FQGNSA. The CDR3 sequence is CASSKGTPNEQFF.

V and J are TRBV11-2 and TRBJ2-1; TCRdb selects TRBD2, and the lack of DNA leaves this call unchecked. The CDR3 consists of 17 residues. CDR1 is SGHAT, CDR2 FQNNGV, per germline. Here the CDR3 reads CASSLELLAGGYNEQFF.

The V call is TRBV12-3 or TRBV12-4, the J call TRBJ1-5; TCRdb's D call of TRBD1 is untestable without DNA. The CDR3 is 13 residues long. The CDR3 loop reads CASRPGPVWPQHF.

The chain carries TRBV2 and TRBJ1-1. Germline CDR1 reads SNHLY; CDR2 reads FYNNEI. This CDR3 region has 13 residues. The CDR3 protein is CARSGSMGPEAFF.

The rearrangement uses TRBV7-6 and TRBJ2-3. This CDR3 is 12 amino acids long. CDR1 is SGHVS and CDR2 is FNYEAQ in the germline V gene. The CDR3 reads CASSLGVDTQYF.

The chain carries TRBV6-1 and TRBJ1-2; TCRdb picks TRBD1, but there is no DNA to check that call. The CDR3 sequence is 15 residues long. Germline V gene data show CDR1 as MNHNS and CDR2 as SASEGT. The CDR3 sequence: CASTRSLRDRAGYTF.

The chain couples TRBV29-1 to TRBJ2-2; TCRdb picks TRBD1, but there is no DNA to check that call. CDR1 and CDR2 from the germline V gene are SQVTM and ANQGSEA. This CDR3 is built from 16 residues. The CDR3 region is CSAKIGQSPITGELFF.

V and J are TRBV28 and TRBJ2-1. Germline CDR1 and CDR2: MDHEN and SYDVKM. The length of the CDR3 is 15 residues. The CDR3 protein is CADRVRDSSYNEQFF.

The V gene is TRBV5-1, the J gene TRBJ1-3; TCRdb selects TRBD1, and the lack of DNA leaves this call unchecked. CDR3 size: 16 residues. Per the germline V gene, CDR1 is SGHRS and CDR2 is YFSETQ. The CDR3 reads CASSSTGQVSGNTIYF.

The genes are TRBV7-2 and TRBJ2-4; with no DNA, the TCRdb D assignment of TRBD2 cannot be verified. The CDR3 runs 16 residues. Germline CDR1 and CDR2: SGHTA and FQGNSA. This CDR3 reads CASSLLEAGGLDIQYF.

The chain has TRBV12-3 or TRBV12-4 and TRBJ2-2; TCRdb picks TRBD1, but there is no DNA to check that call. The CDR3 totals 14 residues. CDR3 in amino acids: CASSTTGVTGELFF.

This chain uses TRBV7-9 with TRBJ1-5; the D call from TCRdb, TRBD1, cannot be confirmed without DNA. Per germline, CDR1 SEHNR and CDR2 FQNEAQ (reference sequence). The CDR3 contains 13 residues. CDR3 amino acids: CASSPDSDQPQHF.

This chain uses TRBV20-1 with TRBJ2-1; TCRdb returns TRBD2, unconfirmable since there is no DNA. There are 16 residues in the CDR3. The germline CDR1 and CDR2 sequences are DFQATT and SNEGSKA (reference sequence). The CDR3 region is CSARRGPGLADNEQFF.

The chain combines TRBV4-3 with TRBJ2-1; TCRdb picks TRBD1, but there is no DNA to check that call. Germline CDR1 LGHNA, CDR2 YSLEER. This CDR3 has 16 amino acids. CDR3 sequence: CASSQAWRQENNEQFF.